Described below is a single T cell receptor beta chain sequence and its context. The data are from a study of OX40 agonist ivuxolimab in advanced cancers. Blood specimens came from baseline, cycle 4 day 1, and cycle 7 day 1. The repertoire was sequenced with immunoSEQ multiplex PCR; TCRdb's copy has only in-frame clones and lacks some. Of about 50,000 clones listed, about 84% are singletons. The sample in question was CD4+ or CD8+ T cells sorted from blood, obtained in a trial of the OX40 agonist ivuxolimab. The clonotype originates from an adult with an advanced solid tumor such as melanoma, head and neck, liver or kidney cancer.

CDR3 amino acids: CASSPRGANTGELFF. In nucleotides, the CDR3 is TGTGCCAGCAGCCCTAGGGGCGCGAACACCGGGGAGCTGTTTTTT. The chain carries TRBV5-4 and TRBJ2-2, with TRBD1 as a possible D gene (5 bases). The germline gives CDR1 SGHNT, CDR2 YYREEE (reference sequence). Trimming stripped 4 bases from V and 0 bases from J, with 10 bases between. There are 15 residues in the CDR3.